The rows below give T cell receptor beta chains drawn from one sample of a study of T cell responses to AZD1222 COVID-19 vaccine. The assay was immunoSEQ multiplex PCR, and TCRdb's table has in-frame clones only and misses some. The sample includes some 170,000 clones, approximately 91% seen only once; the top ten take 1.5% to 2%. The sample consisted of peripheral blood, taken 28 days after the second AZD1222 dose. Every receptor here comes from an adult who received the AZD1222 COVID-19 vaccine. Both conserved end residues are part of each CDR3. The order of the fields is D gene, V gene, clone size, J gene, CDR3 DNA, CDR3 protein. The D gene is left open where the match is weak. The listing skips clone size in some rows; elsewhere it reads once, few, many or a size class.

d_gene: NA; v_gene: TRBV11-2; abundance: NA; j_gene: TRBJ2-4; CDR3nt: TGTGCCAGCAGCTTAGGCGGGGGCAGTCAAAACATTCAGTACTTC; CDR3aa: CASSLGGGSQNIQYF
d_gene: NA; v_gene: TRBV18; abundance: NA; j_gene: TRBJ1-5; CDR3nt: TGTGCCAGCTCACCCACCAAGCTCAAGGGGTCCAGCAATCAGCCCCAGCATTTT; CDR3aa: CASSPTKLKGSSNQPQHF
d_gene: TRBD1; v_gene: TRBV10-3; abundance: NA; j_gene: TRBJ2-3; CDR3nt: TGTGCCATCGGAACAGGGGGCGACGATACGCAGTATTTT; CDR3aa: CAIGTGGDDTQYF
d_gene: NA; v_gene: TRBV2; abundance: NA; j_gene: TRBJ1-2; CDR3nt: TGTGCCCAGGGAGACGGCTATGGCTACACCTTC; CDR3aa: CAQGDGYGYTF
d_gene: TRBD2; v_gene: TRBV6-5; abundance: NA; j_gene: TRBJ2-1; CDR3nt: TGTGCCACCGCCAATCGGACTAGCGCTGGTGAGCAGTTCTTC; CDR3aa: CATANRTSAGEQFF
d_gene: TRBD2; v_gene: TRBV6-2/TRBV6-3; abundance: NA; j_gene: TRBJ2-5; CDR3nt: TGTGCCAGCAGTTTAGCCCAATGGGGCGCGGGGGGCGGCCAGTACTTC; CDR3aa: CASSLAQWGAGGGQYF
d_gene: TRBD1; v_gene: TRBV5-4; abundance: NA; j_gene: TRBJ1-1; CDR3nt: TGTGCCAGCAGCAAGCAGACAGGGGGCAGCGGCACTGAAGCTTTCTTT; CDR3aa: CASSKQTGGSGTEAFF
d_gene: TRBD2; v_gene: TRBV9; abundance: NA; j_gene: TRBJ2-2; CDR3nt: TGTGCCAGCAGTGGTACTAGCGGGGCGAACACCGGGGAGCTGTTTTTT; CDR3aa: CASSGTSGANTGELFF
d_gene: TRBD2; v_gene: TRBV12-5; abundance: once; j_gene: TRBJ2-1; CDR3nt: TGTGCTAGTGGTTTGGGTAGCGGGAGCTACAATGAGCAGTTCTTC; CDR3aa: CASGLGSGSYNEQFF
d_gene: TRBD1; v_gene: TRBV5-1; abundance: NA; j_gene: TRBJ2-6; CDR3nt: TGCGCCAGCAGCTTCCGACAGGGAATTTCTGGGGCCAACGTCCTGACTTTC; CDR3aa: CASSFRQGISGANVLTF
d_gene: NA; v_gene: TRBV2; abundance: NA; j_gene: TRBJ1-2; CDR3nt: TGTGCCGCAATATCCGGGAGCTATGGCTACACCTTC; CDR3aa: CAAISGSYGYTF
d_gene: NA; v_gene: TRBV24-1; abundance: NA; j_gene: TRBJ1-3; CDR3nt: TGTGCCACCAGTCGTAATCCGTCTGGAAACACCATATATTTT; CDR3aa: CATSRNPSGNTIYF
d_gene: NA; v_gene: TRBV3-1/TRBV3-2; abundance: NA; j_gene: TRBJ1-5; CDR3nt: TGTGCCAGCAGCCAAGGTTGGGGCAGGCAGCCCCAGCATTTT; CDR3aa: CASSQGWGRQPQHF
d_gene: NA; v_gene: TRBV27; abundance: NA; j_gene: TRBJ1-2; CDR3nt: TGTGCCAGCAGGCCGGGAGGAGGAGGCTATTGGTATGGCTACACCTTC; CDR3aa: CASRPGGGGYWYGYTF
d_gene: NA; v_gene: TRBV27; abundance: NA; j_gene: TRBJ1-6; CDR3nt: TGTGCCAGAGTAGTCCGGGGCTTCTCCTATAATTCACCCCTCCACTTT; CDR3aa: CARVVRGFSYNSPLHF
d_gene: NA; v_gene: TRBV19; abundance: NA; j_gene: TRBJ2-7; CDR3nt: TGTGCCAGTAGTATGGGTGGAGGCTCCTACGAGCAGTACTTC; CDR3aa: CASSMGGGSYEQYF
d_gene: TRBD1; v_gene: TRBV5-1; abundance: NA; j_gene: TRBJ2-1; CDR3nt: TGCGCCAGCAGCTTGGCCGGGACAGGAGGGCGCAATGAGCAGTTCTTC; CDR3aa: CASSLAGTGGRNEQFF
d_gene: NA; v_gene: TRBV27; abundance: NA; j_gene: TRBJ1-5; CDR3nt: TGTGCCAGCAGTCCCCGGATGATCAATCAGCCCCAGCATTTT; CDR3aa: CASSPRMINQPQHF
d_gene: TRBD1; v_gene: TRBV19; abundance: NA; j_gene: TRBJ1-6; CDR3nt: TGTGCCAGTAGTATCCGACAGGGGGTCGGTTCACCCCTCCACTTT; CDR3aa: CASSIRQGVGSPLHF
d_gene: TRBD2; v_gene: TRBV20-1; abundance: NA; j_gene: TRBJ2-1; CDR3nt: TGCAGTGCTAGTGCTAGCGGGAGGTCCTACAATGAGCAGTTCTTC; CDR3aa: CSASASGRSYNEQFF
d_gene: NA; v_gene: TRBV10-1; abundance: NA; j_gene: TRBJ1-3; CDR3nt: TGCGCCAGCGGCGTAATAGGAAACACCATATATTTT; CDR3aa: CASGVIGNTIYF
d_gene: NA; v_gene: TRBV21-1; abundance: NA; j_gene: TRBJ2-1; CDR3nt: TGTGCCAGCAGCGCTCCAGACGGTCCCTACAATGAGCAGTTCTTC; CDR3aa: CASSAPDGPYNEQFF
d_gene: NA; v_gene: TRBV7-8; abundance: NA; j_gene: TRBJ1-1; CDR3nt: TGTGCCAGCAGCTTTGGGACTGAAGCTTTCTTT; CDR3aa: CASSFGTEAFF
d_gene: NA; v_gene: TRBV5-4; abundance: NA; j_gene: TRBJ2-7; CDR3nt: TGTGCCAGCAGCTTGGATCTAGGGATCGGGGAGCAGTACTTC; CDR3aa: CASSLDLGIGEQYF
d_gene: NA; v_gene: TRBV5-4; abundance: NA; j_gene: TRBJ1-2; CDR3nt: TGTGCCAGCAGCTTGGAGTGGTGGGACTATGGCTACACCTTC; CDR3aa: CASSLEWWDYGYTF
d_gene: NA; v_gene: TRBV7-8; abundance: NA; j_gene: TRBJ2-7; CDR3nt: TGTGCCAGCAGCTTAGATCGGACAAGGGGGCAGTACTTC; CDR3aa: CASSLDRTRGQYF
d_gene: NA; v_gene: TRBV6-5; abundance: NA; j_gene: TRBJ2-7; CDR3nt: TGTGCCAGCAGTTTGAGTGGACATCCCTACGAGCAGTACTTC; CDR3aa: CASSLSGHPYEQYF
d_gene: NA; v_gene: TRBV5-3; abundance: NA; j_gene: TRBJ1-5; CDR3nt: TGTGCCAGAAGCCTCCCGACAGATTTTGTTACCTCGTCCCAGCATTTT; CDR3aa: CARSLPTDFVTSSQHF
d_gene: NA; v_gene: TRBV6-5; abundance: few; j_gene: TRBJ1-3; CDR3nt: TGTGCCAGCAGCGTGCGCTCCGCTTATGGAAACACCATATATTTT; CDR3aa: CASSVRSAYGNTIYF
d_gene: TRBD1; v_gene: TRBV6-2/TRBV6-3; abundance: NA; j_gene: TRBJ1-1; CDR3nt: TGTGCCAGCAGTTACAATTTCGGCAGGGGGAGTGAAGCTTTCTTT; CDR3aa: CASSYNFGRGSEAFF
d_gene: NA; v_gene: TRBV7-8; abundance: NA; j_gene: TRBJ2-7; CDR3nt: TGTGCCAGCAGCCGAGGGGGGTTCTACGACGAGCAGTACTTC; CDR3aa: CASSRGGFYDEQYF
d_gene: TRBD2; v_gene: TRBV7-9; abundance: NA; j_gene: TRBJ2-7; CDR3nt: TGTGCCAGCAGCTTAGAACTAGCGGGGACCTACGAGCAGTACTTC; CDR3aa: CASSLELAGTYEQYF
d_gene: NA; v_gene: TRBV18; abundance: NA; j_gene: TRBJ1-2; CDR3nt: TGTGCCAGCTCACCGCTCGGAGGGGCCAACTATGGCTACACCTTC; CDR3aa: CASSPLGGANYGYTF
d_gene: NA; v_gene: TRBV11-2; abundance: NA; j_gene: TRBJ1-1; CDR3nt: TGTGCCAGCAGCCCCCGGACAGCGGACACTGAAGCTTTCTTT; CDR3aa: CASSPRTADTEAFF
d_gene: NA; v_gene: TRBV5-1; abundance: NA; j_gene: TRBJ2-1; CDR3nt: TGCGCCAGCTCCCGACTAGCCTACAATGAGCAGTTCTTC; CDR3aa: CASSRLAYNEQFF
d_gene: NA; v_gene: TRBV27; abundance: few; j_gene: TRBJ2-3; CDR3nt: TGTGCCAGCAGTTGGACTTTGGCAGATACGCAGTATTTT; CDR3aa: CASSWTLADTQYF
d_gene: TRBD2; v_gene: TRBV12-3/TRBV12-4; abundance: few; j_gene: TRBJ2-5; CDR3nt: TGTGCCAGCCTTGCGGGGGGGACCCAGTACTTC; CDR3aa: CASLAGGTQYF
d_gene: TRBD1; v_gene: TRBV24-1; abundance: NA; j_gene: TRBJ2-2; CDR3nt: TGTGCCACCAGTGATGACAGGGAAACCGGGGAGCTGTTTTTT; CDR3aa: CATSDDRETGELFF
d_gene: TRBD1; v_gene: TRBV27; abundance: NA; j_gene: TRBJ1-2; CDR3nt: TGTGCCAGCAGTCGGGACAGACAAAACTATGGCTACACCTTC; CDR3aa: CASSRDRQNYGYTF
d_gene: TRBD2; v_gene: TRBV5-5; abundance: NA; j_gene: TRBJ2-7; CDR3nt: TGTGCCAGCAGCTTGCCTAGCGGGCTCTACGAGCAGTACTTC; CDR3aa: CASSLPSGLYEQYF
d_gene: TRBD1; v_gene: TRBV25-1; abundance: NA; j_gene: TRBJ2-2; CDR3nt: TGTGCCAGCACAGACAGGGGAGAGGGCACCGGGGAGCTGTTTTTT; CDR3aa: CASTDRGEGTGELFF
d_gene: TRBD1; v_gene: TRBV4-1; abundance: NA; j_gene: TRBJ2-5; CDR3nt: TGCGCCAGCAGCCCCGGCGGAGGGAGACGGCAGGGGGCCCCCGGGGCCGAGACCCAGTACTTC; CDR3aa: CASSPGGGRRQGAPGAETQYF
d_gene: NA; v_gene: TRBV3-1/TRBV3-2; abundance: NA; j_gene: TRBJ1-1; CDR3nt: TGTGCCAGCAGCCAAGACTACAACACTGAAGCTTTCTTT; CDR3aa: CASSQDYNTEAFF
d_gene: TRBD1; v_gene: TRBV29-1; abundance: NA; j_gene: TRBJ1-4; CDR3nt: TGCAGCGCGCTCAGGGGGGAAGATGAAAAACTGTTTTTT; CDR3aa: CSALRGEDEKLFF
d_gene: TRBD1; v_gene: TRBV4-1; abundance: NA; j_gene: TRBJ1-3; CDR3nt: TGCGCCAGCAGCTATACCGGGACAGGGCCTGGAAACACCATATATTTT; CDR3aa: CASSYTGTGPGNTIYF
d_gene: TRBD2; v_gene: TRBV2; abundance: NA; j_gene: TRBJ2-7; CDR3nt: TGTGCCAGCAGGACCGCGGGGGTGATTTACGAGCAGTACTTC; CDR3aa: CASRTAGVIYEQYF
d_gene: TRBD1; v_gene: TRBV27; abundance: NA; j_gene: TRBJ2-1; CDR3nt: TGTGCCAGCAGTCCAAGGGACAGGGTACGGGATGAGCAGTTCTTC; CDR3aa: CASSPRDRVRDEQFF
d_gene: NA; v_gene: TRBV6-2/TRBV6-3; abundance: NA; j_gene: TRBJ1-2; CDR3nt: TGTGCCAGCAGTTCCCCCGGCAGGAACTATGGCTACACCTTC; CDR3aa: CASSSPGRNYGYTF
d_gene: TRBD2; v_gene: TRBV24-1; abundance: NA; j_gene: TRBJ2-5; CDR3nt: TGTGCCACCAGTGACGGGGGGATAGAGACCCAGTACTTC; CDR3aa: CATSDGGIETQYF
d_gene: NA; v_gene: TRBV2; abundance: few; j_gene: TRBJ2-1; CDR3nt: TGTGCCAGCAGTCTGTTGAGCTCCTACAATGAGCAGTTCTTC; CDR3aa: CASSLLSSYNEQFF